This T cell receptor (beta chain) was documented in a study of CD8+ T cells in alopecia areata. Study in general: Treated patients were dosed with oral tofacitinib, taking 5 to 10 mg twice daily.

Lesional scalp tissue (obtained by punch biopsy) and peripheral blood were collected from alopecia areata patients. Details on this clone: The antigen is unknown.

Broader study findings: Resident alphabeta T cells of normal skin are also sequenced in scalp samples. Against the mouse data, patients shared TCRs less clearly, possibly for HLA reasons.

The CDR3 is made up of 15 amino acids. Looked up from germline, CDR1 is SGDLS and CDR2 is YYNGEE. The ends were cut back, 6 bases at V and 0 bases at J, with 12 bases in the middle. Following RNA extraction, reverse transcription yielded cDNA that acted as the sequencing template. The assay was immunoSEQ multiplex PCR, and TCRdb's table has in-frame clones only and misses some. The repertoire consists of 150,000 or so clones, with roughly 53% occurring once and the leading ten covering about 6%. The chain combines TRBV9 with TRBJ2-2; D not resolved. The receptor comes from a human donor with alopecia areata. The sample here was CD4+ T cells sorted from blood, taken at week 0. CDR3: CASKRDRSNTGELFF. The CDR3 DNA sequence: TGTGCCAGCAAGCGAGACCGATCGAACACCGGGGAGCTGTTTTTT.